What follows describes a single TCR beta chain. Its specificity is not known. With 60 Vbeta and 13 Jbeta primers, the PCR was carried out. The method was immunoSEQ multiplex PCR; TCRdb's version includes in-frame clones alone and lacks a portion of them. Of 210,000 or so clones in the sample, just under 80% were seen once. This record belongs to a study of cytomegalovirus exposure and HLA in healthy donors. Regarding the study as a whole: The study carried out a later analysis of TCR beta sequences. It associated 16,951 of them with specific HLA alleles at a false discovery rate of 0.05. Exclusion applied to some V segments, including TRBV6-2 and TRBV6-3, as they were indistinguishable. In a later analysis, HLA-associated TCR beta chains were more clonally expanded than equally common others. Both high specificity and high sensitivity reportedly marked the classifier's diagnosis of cytomegalovirus status.

This CDR3 region has 11 residues. Germline CDR1 and CDR2: SNHLY and FYNNEI. V gave up 10 bases and J gave up 6 bases, with 13 bases separating them. Sequenced material: PBMCs. The sequence was collected from a boy between 10 and 17 years old in good health and CMV-seronegative. This rearrangement joins TRBV2 to TRBJ2-7; a possible D gene is TRBD1 (6 bases). CDR3 nucleotides: TGTGCCACTAACAGGGAGAGCGAGCAGTACTTC. The encoded protein is CATNRESEQYF.